This T cell receptor beta chain was captured by sequencing in a study of T cells in Graves' hyperthyroidism and ophthalmopathy. This clonotype occurred many times. The germline CDR1 and CDR2 sequences are MDHEN and SYDVKM. Trimming removed 3 bases at V and 6 bases at J, with 30 bases between. This CDR3 is built from 20 residues. RNA transcripts gave rise to amplified TCR beta CDR3 regions. A set of HTBI primers served as the primers for a first-round RT-PCR of the TCR CDR3. TCRdb recomputed calls from the multiplex PCR reads with MiXCR, one row per CDR3 protein. This table has about 500,000 distinct CDR3 sequences, 15% to 20% appearing once.

The receptor was derived from a woman aged 25 to 45 with Graves' ophthalmopathy. The chain couples TRBV28 to TRBJ2-1; D is perhaps TRBD1 or TRBD2 (10 bases each). The sequenced sample consisted of blood. The CDR3 DNA follows: TGTGCCAGCAGTTTCGAGGGGGGACAGGGGCCTAGCGGGAGTATCAATGAGCAGTTCTTC. Amino acid sequence: CASSFEGGQGPSGSINEQFF.